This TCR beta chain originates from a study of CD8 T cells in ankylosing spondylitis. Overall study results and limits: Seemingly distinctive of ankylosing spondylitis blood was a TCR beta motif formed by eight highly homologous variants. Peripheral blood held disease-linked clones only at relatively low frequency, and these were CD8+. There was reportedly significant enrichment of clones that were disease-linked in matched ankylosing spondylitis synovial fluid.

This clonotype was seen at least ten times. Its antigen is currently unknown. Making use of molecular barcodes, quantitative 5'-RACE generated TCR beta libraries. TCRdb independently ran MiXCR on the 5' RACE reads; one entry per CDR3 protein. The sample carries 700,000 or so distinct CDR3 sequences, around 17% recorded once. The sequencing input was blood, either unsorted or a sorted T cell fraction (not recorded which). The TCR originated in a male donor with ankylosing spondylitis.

In DNA, the CDR3 is TGTGCCAGCAGTTTATCCGCCTACGAGCAGTACTTC. This encodes CASSLSAYEQYF. The chain is built from TRBV12-3 or TRBV12-4 and TRBJ2-7, with unresolved D. V lost 2 bases and J lost 2, with 4 bases in between. The CDR3 is 12 amino acids.